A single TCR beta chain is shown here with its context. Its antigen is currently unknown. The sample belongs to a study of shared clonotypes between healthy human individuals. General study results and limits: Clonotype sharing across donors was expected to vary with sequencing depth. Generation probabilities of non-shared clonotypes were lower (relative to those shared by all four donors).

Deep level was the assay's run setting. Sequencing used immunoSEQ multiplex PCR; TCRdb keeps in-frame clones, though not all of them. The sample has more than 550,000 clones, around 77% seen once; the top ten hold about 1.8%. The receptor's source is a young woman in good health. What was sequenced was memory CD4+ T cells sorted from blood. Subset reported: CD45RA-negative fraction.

CDR3 in amino acids: CASSVTGVETQYF. In DNA, the CDR3 is TGTGCCAGCAGCGTGACGGGAGTGGAGACCCAGTACTTC. V usage is TRBV9 and J usage is TRBJ2-5, with D perhaps matching TRBD2 (6 bases). V was shortened by 2 bases and J by 5 bases, with 10 bases between the two germline ends. This CDR3 spans 13 amino acids. Germline lookup yields CDR1 SGDLS and CDR2 YYNGEE.